This T cell receptor beta chain derives from a study of Ad26.COV2.S vaccination and SARS-CoV-2 variants. Sequencing was performed with immunoSEQ multiplex PCR; in TCRdb, only in-frame clones are kept and a portion is missing. The data show 300,000 to 400,000 clones, around 90% seen once. The CDR3 length is 12 residues. The V and J ends lost 6 bases and 4 bases respectively, with 7 bases between them. The germline V gene encodes CDR1 KGHSH and CDR2 LQKENI. The chain recombines TRBV18 with TRBJ1-5; D not resolved. The source of this sequence is a human donor who had recovered from COVID-19. Specimen: peripheral blood, collected after recovery from COVID-19. The DNA for the CDR3 is TGTGCCAGCTCGGAGAGTAATCAGCCCCAGCATTTT. It codes for CASSESNQPQHF.